The 15 T cell receptor beta chains below all came from one sample that was sequenced in a study of T-cell memory formation after mild COVID-19. TCRdb independently ran MiXCR on the 5' RACE reads; one entry per CDR3 protein. The data hold some 290,000 distinct CDR3 sequences, with 15% to 20% observed a single time. The specimen was PBMCs or a T cell subset sorted from them (not recorded which). The source of these receptors is a man between 18 and 29 years old who had mild COVID-19 (a few samples of this study predate the infection). Cell type and time point are not known.

This chain connects TRBV2 to TRBJ2-4, with TRBD1 matching 8 bases. Looked up from germline, CDR1 is SNHLY and CDR2 is FYNNEI. V shed 4 bases and J 0 bases; nucleotides not matched to a gene: 5. The CDR3 is 16 residues long. The CDR3 region has the DNA TGTGCCAGCAGTGGGGTCACAGGGGGAGCCAAAAACATTCAGTACTTC. Protein product: CASSGVTGGAKNIQYF.

A remark on this clonotype: This sequence may be a read error, since a much larger clone differs from it by one base. V usage is TRBV4-1 and J usage is TRBJ1-2, with D uncertain. From germline, CDR1 is MGHRA and CDR2 YSYEKL. The CDR3 totals 16 residues. The DNA of the CDR3 is TGCGCCAGCAGACAAGATACCGGACTGGTATACTATGGCTACACCTTC. Residues: CASRQDTGLVYYGYTF.

This clonotype turned up a few times. J is TRBJ1-1 and V is TRBV6-1, with D perhaps matching TRBD1 (6 bases). This CDR3 region has 13 residues. Germline CDR1 MNHNS, CDR2 SASEGT. Between the trimmed V and J ends, which lost 6 bases and 1 base, there was a span of 9 bases. The CDR3 loop reads CASSETGNTEAFF. CDR3 sequence (DNA): TGTGCCAGCAGCGAGACAGGGAACACTGAAGCTTTCTTT.

This clonotype was seen a few times. This chain joins TRBV30 and TRBJ2-5; 9 bases map to TRBD2. The CDR3 contains 15 residues. V lost 4 bases and J lost 5; bases outside the gene matches: 11. Per the germline V gene, CDR1 is GTSNPN and CDR2 is SVGIG (reference sequence). The CDR3 region is CAWTRASGEEETQYF. The CDR3 DNA sequence: TGTGCCTGGACAAGGGCTAGCGGGGAGGAGGAGACCCAGTACTTC.

This clonotype came up many times. V is TRBV4-1 and J is TRBJ2-6; D is uncertain. The CDR3 spans 14 residues. Trimming removed 1 base at V and 4 bases at J, with 5 bases between. Per germline, CDR1 MGHRA and CDR2 YSYEKL. Here the CDR3 DNA reads TGCGCCAGCAGCCAAGGTCCCGGGGCCAACGTCCTGACTTTC. Protein: CASSQGPGANVLTF.

This clonotype occurred a few times. The chain's CDR3 is CASSTGLTIYF. Written as DNA, the CDR3 is TGTGCCAGCAGCACGGGTTTGACCATATATTTT. This chain connects TRBV7-2 to TRBJ1-3; no definite D call. Germline CDR1 SGHTA, CDR2 FQGNSA. Trimming took 5 bases from V and 10 from J, leaving 9 bases between them. CDR3 length: 11 residues. The variable domain in full, with the rest retrieved from reference TRBV7-2 and TRBJ1-3, is GAGVSQSPSNKVTEKGKDVELRCDPISGHTALYWYRQSLGQGLEFLIYFQGNSAPDKSGLPSDRFSAERTGGSVSTLTIQRTQQEDSAVYLCASSTGLTIYFGEGSWLTVV.

This clonotype was recorded a few times. The CDR3 reads CASSPRLHNEQFF. The CDR3 nucleotides are TGTGCCAGCAGCCCCCGACTGCACAATGAGCAGTTCTTC. This chain links TRBV4-2 with TRBJ2-1; D gene unclear. Germline CDR1 reads LGHNA; CDR2 reads YNFKEQ. V was clipped by 4 bases and J by 5 bases, with 9 bases between them. The CDR3 runs to 13 residues.

This clonotype was counted at least ten times. V gene TRBV7-2 combines with J gene TRBJ1-5, with D unclear. The germline V gene encodes CDR1 SGHTA and CDR2 FQGNSA. CDR3 length: 13 residues. V lost 5 bases and J 0 bases, leaving 5 bases between the germline ends. The CDR3 nucleotides are TGTGCCAGCAGCCGGTATAGCAATCAGCCCCAGCATTTT. Translating it yields CASSRYSNQPQHF.

This clonotype was counted between two and nine times. V gene TRBV12-3 or TRBV12-4 combines with J gene TRBJ1-2, with 7 positions matching TRBD1. V dropped 6 bases and J dropped 6; count of bases not matched to a gene: 7. This CDR3 region has 13 residues. CDR3 amino acids: CASRQTGAHGYTF. DNA of the CDR3: TGTGCCAGCAGACAAACAGGGGCCCATGGCTACACCTTC.

The J gene is TRBJ2-7, the V gene TRBV5-5, with TRBD2 matching 7 bases. Germline values: CDR1 SGHKS, CDR2 YYEKEE (reference sequence). The CDR3 loop spans 14 amino acids. V lost 0 bases and J lost 3; bases outside the gene matches: 3. CDR3 sequence (DNA): TGTGCCAGCAGCTTGGGAGGGGACTACTACGAGCAGTACGTC. Its protein is CASSLGGDYYEQYV.

This rearrangement joins TRBV6-2 or TRBV6-3 to TRBJ2-1; TRBD2 agrees at 9 bases. Trimming removed 7 bases from V and 7 bases from J; junction bases left unmatched: 14. Germline loops: CDR1 MNHEY, CDR2 SVGEGT. This CDR3 is built from 16 residues. The CDR3, as DNA: TGTGCCAGCACCCCAGCGGGGGGTAATTGGGAAAATGAGCAGTTCTTC. It yields the protein CASTPAGGNWENEQFF.

V gene TRBV5-1 combines with J gene TRBJ1-2; D may be TRBD1 (5 bases). V was trimmed by 0 bases and J by 7 bases, leaving 13 bases between them. The CDR3 extends over 14 amino acids. Germline V gene data show CDR1 as SGHRS and CDR2 as YFSETQ. The CDR3 spells CASSLEGAPGGYTF. DNA of the CDR3: TGCGCCAGCAGCTTGGAAGGGGCGCCCGGTGGCTACACCTTC.

This clonotype was seen ten or more times. The chain uses TRBV7-2 and TRBJ2-5, with 9 nucleotides matching TRBD2. Germline V gives CDR1 SGHTA, CDR2 FQGNSA. The CDR3 has 13 amino acids. V shed 5 bases and J 4 bases; nucleotides not matched to a gene: 2. The CDR3 DNA reads TGTGCCAGCAGCCGCGGGAGGGTAGAGACCCAGTACTTC. It yields the protein CASSRGRVETQYF.

The rearrangement links TRBV27 to TRBJ2-5; D possibly corresponds to TRBD1 (6 bases). Germline V lookup: CDR1 MNHEY, CDR2 SMNVEV (reference sequence). V lost 5 bases and J lost 4, with 11 bases in between. This CDR3 is 13 amino acids long. The CDR3: CASSARGRETQYF. The CDR3, as DNA: TGTGCCAGCAGTGCCAGGGGCCGAGAGACCCAGTACTTC.

This clonotype was recorded a few times. The gene calls are TRBV5-1 and TRBJ2-3; no reliable D call. Trimming shortened V by 4 bases and J by 5 bases, and 8 bases separated the two germline ends. This CDR3 has 12 amino acids. Germline V gives CDR1 SGHRS, CDR2 YFSETQ. The DNA of the CDR3 is TGCGCCAGCAGCCAGAATCAAGATACGCAGTATTTT. This encodes CASSQNQDTQYF.